Below, 30 T cell receptor beta chains from the same sample are listed, as sequenced in a study of OX40 agonist ivuxolimab in advanced cancers. Measured with immunoSEQ multiplex PCR; TCRdb has only the in-frame clones, and not every one. Of tens of thousands of clones listed, roughly 90% are singletons. Material: CD4+ or CD8+ T cells sorted from blood, obtained in a trial of the OX40 agonist ivuxolimab. The receptors here all came from an adult with an advanced solid tumor such as melanoma, head and neck, liver or kidney cancer.

This clone was observed a few times. The chain couples TRBV11-2 to TRBJ2-7, with D unclear. Trimming removed 4 bases from V and 3 bases from J, with 16 bases in between. In germline, CDR1 is SGHAT, CDR2 FQNNGV. This CDR3 comprises 15 residues. CDR3 nucleotide sequence: TGTGCCAGCAGCTACCGGCCCCAGAAAAACTACGAGCAGTACTTC. This sequence encodes CASSYRPQKNYEQYF.

The chain links TRBV5-1 to TRBJ1-4; 12 bases fit TRBD1. V shed 4 bases and J 7 bases; nucleotides not matched to a gene: 2. Germline V lookup: CDR1 SGHRS, CDR2 YFSETQ. CDR3 length equals 14 residues. In DNA, the CDR3 is TGCGCCAGCAGCCCGGGACAGGGGGCTGAAAAACTGTTTTTT. Translated, it gives CASSPGQGAEKLFF.

The V gene is TRBV5-1, the J gene TRBJ2-6, with 10 nucleotides matching TRBD1. The CDR3 length is 17 residues. V dropped 0 bases and J dropped 2; count of bases not matched to a gene: 2. Germline V gene lookup returns CDR1 SGHRS and CDR2 YFSETQ. The CDR3 protein is CASSLATGGTGANVLTF. Written as DNA, the CDR3 is TGCGCCAGCAGCTTGGCGACAGGGGGCACTGGGGCCAACGTCCTGACTTTC.

The chain is built from TRBV6-5 and TRBJ2-4, with 10 bases that match TRBD1. J was trimmed by 8 bases and V by 6 bases; bases with no gene match: 7. The CDR3 covers 14 residues. Germline CDR1 and CDR2: MNHEY and SVGAGI. CDR3 residues: CASSLDRGRDIQYF. CDR3 coding DNA: TGTGCCAGCAGCCTCGACAGGGGGCGCGACATTCAGTACTTC.

V is TRBV18 and J is TRBJ2-5; D call uncertain. CDR3 length equals 16 residues. Trimming pared 1 base from V and 0 bases from J, leaving 12 bases between. CDR1 and CDR2 from the germline V gene are KGHSH and LQKENI. The CDR3 DNA follows: TGTGCCAGCTCACCACGGCCTGGAGACAACCAAGAGACCCAGTACTTC. As protein: CASSPRPGDNQETQYF. The whole variable domain, remainder taken from reference TRBV18 and TRBJ2-5, is NAGVMQNPRHLVRRRGQEARLRCSPMKGHSHVYWYRQLPEEGLKFMVYLQKENIIDESGMPKERFSAEFPKEGPSILRIQQVVRGDSAAYFCASSPRPGDNQETQYFGPGTRLLVL.

V gene TRBV23-1 combines with J gene TRBJ2-1; D gene unclear. TRBV23-1 is an open reading frame whose function is uncertain. V was cut by 8 bases and J by 4 bases, with 9 bases left in between. The CDR3 covers 12 residues. CDR3 residues: CASPRWYNEQFF. DNA for the CDR3: TGCGCCAGCCCACGCTGGTACAATGAGCAGTTCTTC.

The V gene is TRBV2, the J gene TRBJ2-5; TRBD1 matches 7 bases. Per germline, CDR1 SNHLY and CDR2 FYNNEI. J gave up 7 bases and V 2 bases, and 10 bases lay outside the gene matches. The CDR3 is 15 amino acids. CDR3 DNA: TGTGCCAGCAGTGAAAGGGCTAACAGGGGATGGACCCAGTACTTC. It yields the protein CASSERANRGWTQYF.

The J gene is TRBJ2-7, the V gene TRBV5-1, with TRBD2 identical over 15 bases. This CDR3 spans 19 amino acids. Germline assignment: CDR1 SGHRS and CDR2 YFSETQ. The trim removed 4 bases at V and 0 bases at J, leaving 11 bases unmatched. In nucleotides, the CDR3 is TGCGCCAGCAGCAGTAGGGGACTAGCGGGGGGTTTCAGCTCCTACGAGCAGTACTTC. This sequence encodes CASSSRGLAGGFSSYEQYF.

By sample fraction, this clone is medium-sized (0.01 to 0.1%). The J gene is TRBJ2-7, the V gene TRBV7-3, with TRBD1 matching over 7 bases. There are 15 residues in the CDR3. V trimming: 5 bases; J trimming: 1 base; junction bases outside the gene matches: 8. The germline V gene encodes CDR1 SGHTA and CDR2 FQGTGA. The CDR3 spells CASSRQGKRSYEQYF. CDR3 in DNA: TGTGCCAGCAGCCGACAGGGAAAGCGTTCCTACGAGCAGTACTTC. Full variable domain (missing parts from reference TRBV7-3 and TRBJ2-7): GAGVSQTPSNKVTEKGKYVELRCDPISGHTALYWYRQSLGQGPEFLIYFQGTGAADDSGLPNDRFFAVRPEGSVSTLKIQRTERGDSAVYLCASSRQGKRSYEQYFGPGTRLTVT.

The chain joins TRBV14 to TRBJ1-6; D uncertain. V shed 7 bases and J shed 3 bases, with 4 bases lying between them. From germline, CDR1 is SGHDN and CDR2 FVKESK. The CDR3 has 12 amino acids. The CDR3 protein is CASTGYNSPLHF. The CDR3, as DNA: TGTGCCAGCACAGGCTATAATTCACCCCTCCACTTT.

Of note for this clone: At one end the junction does not follow the germline gene, possibly because of a read error. The chain is built from TRBV11-2 and TRBJ1-1, with 9 nucleotides matching TRBD1. The germline gives CDR1 SGHAT, CDR2 FQNNGV. CDR3 length equals 13 residues. The CDR3: CASRVGQGTEAFF. CDR3 nucleotides: TGCGCCAGCAGGGTGGGACAGGGTACCGAAGCTTTCTTT. The variable domain in full, completed from reference TRBV11-2 and TRBJ1-1, reads EAGVAQSPRYKIIEKRQSVAFWCNPISGHATLYWYQQILGQGPKLLIQFQNNGVVDDSQLPKDRFSAERLKGVDSTLKIQPAKLEDSAVYLCASRVGQGTEAFFGQGTRLTVV.

V and J are TRBV27 and TRBJ2-1; 7 bases fit TRBD1. The CDR3 extends over 19 amino acids. The trim removed 6 bases at V and 0 bases at J, leaving 17 bases unmatched. Looked up from germline, CDR1 is MNHEY and CDR2 is SMNVEV (reference sequence). The CDR3, as DNA: TGTGCCAGCAGCCCTCTATTTCAACTTTGGGACAGCTCCTACAATGAGCAGTTCTTC. It codes for CASSPLFQLWDSSYNEQFF.

This rearrangement joins TRBV2 to TRBJ2-3; TRBD1 matches at 10 bases. The CDR3 has 15 residues. Trimming cost V 5 bases and J 3 bases; bases outside gene matches: 5. CDR1 is SNHLY, CDR2 FYNNEI, per germline. CDR3 sequence (DNA): TGTGCCAGCAGTATGGGACAGGGGTCTACAGATACGCAGTATTTT. This codes for CASSMGQGSTDTQYF.

This chain joins TRBV5-1 and TRBJ2-1, with D maybe TRBD2 (6 bases). Germline CDR1 is SGHRS and CDR2 is YFSETQ. The CDR3 spans 15 residues. The V and J ends lost 3 bases and 8 bases respectively, with 18 bases between them. In DNA, the CDR3 is TGCGCCAGCAGCTACCGGGACCCTGGCGGGGATGAGCAGTTCTTC. As protein: CASSYRDPGGDEQFF. Variable domain in full (rest from reference TRBV5-1 and TRBJ2-1): KAGVTQTPRYLIKTRGQQVTLSCSPISGHRSVSWYQQTPGQGLQFLFEYFSETQRNKGNFPGRFSGRQFSNSRSEMNVSTLELGDSALYLCASSYRDPGGDEQFFGPGTRLTVL.

The chain links TRBV27 to TRBJ2-3; possibly TRBD1 for D (5 bases). Germline V CDR1 and CDR2: MNHEY, SMNVEV (reference sequence). V gave up 7 bases and J gave up 6 bases, with 8 bases separating them. The CDR3 consists of 11 residues. CDR3 bases: TGTGCCAGCAAAGGGGCGGATACGCAGTATTTT. This gives the protein CASKGADTQYF.

The V gene is TRBV7-3, the J gene TRBJ2-3; no firm D call. Germline loops: CDR1 SGHTA, CDR2 FQGTGA. CDR3 length equals 13 residues. V lost 3 bases and J lost 7, with 11 bases in between. The CDR3 sequence: CASSLTRSNTQYF. DNA for the CDR3: TGTGCCAGCAGCTTGACGAGGTCTAATACGCAGTATTTT.

This clone appeared once. The CDR3 nucleotides read TGTGCCAGCAGTTACTCCTCAACCAGGGGAGAAAAAGCTTTCTTT. As protein: CASSYSSTRGEKAFF. The rearrangement links TRBV6-5 to TRBJ1-1; TRBD1 might be the D (6 bases). Looked up from germline, CDR1 is MNHEY and CDR2 is SVGAGI. The CDR3 length is 15 residues. V lost 0 bases, J lost 9 bases, and 17 bases lay in between.

This chain links TRBV5-1 with TRBJ1-1; TRBD1 might be the D (5 bases). This CDR3 spans 14 amino acids. CDR1 is SGHRS and CDR2 is YFSETQ in the germline V gene. V lost 1 base and J lost 4, with 11 bases in between. CDR3 region: CASSLSGFSTEAFF. CDR3 DNA: TGCGCCAGCAGCTTGTCAGGGTTTAGCACTGAAGCTTTCTTT.

The rearrangement uses TRBV11-2 and TRBJ1-4; D is uncertain. V lost 5 bases and J 3 bases, leaving 10 bases between the germline ends. Germline assignment: CDR1 SGHAT and CDR2 FQNNGV. CDR3 length: 14 amino acids. As DNA, the CDR3 is TGTGCCAGCAGCCAAACAGCTTCTAATGAAAAACTGTTTTTT. This encodes CASSQTASNEKLFF.

The genes are TRBV29-1 and TRBJ1-2; 8 bases align to TRBD1. Germline loops: CDR1 SQVTM, CDR2 ANQGSEA. The V segment lost 7 bases and the J segment 4 bases; nucleotides outside the gene matches: 8. The CDR3 has 13 amino acids. The CDR3 region is CSAATGDSYGYTF. The CDR3 DNA follows: TGCAGCGCTGCGACAGGGGATAGCTATGGCTACACCTTC.

In its sample, this clone was seen once. The chain combines TRBV5-1 with TRBJ1-4, with 11 nucleotides matching TRBD1. Germline V gene sequence: CDR1 SGHRS, CDR2 YFSETQ. The V segment lost 4 bases and the J segment 8 bases; nucleotides outside the gene matches: 10. This CDR3 region has 16 residues. The CDR3: CASSLRTGGAMEKLFF. The CDR3 DNA follows: TGCGCCAGCAGCCTACGGACAGGGGGCGCTATGGAAAAACTGTTTTTT. The full variable domain, rest sourced from reference TRBV5-1 and TRBJ1-4, is KAGVTQTPRYLIKTRGQQVTLSCSPISGHRSVSWYQQTPGQGLQFLFEYFSETQRNKGNFPGRFSGRQFSNSRSEMNVSTLELGDSALYLCASSLRTGGAMEKLFFGSGTQLSVL.

This rearrangement joins TRBV5-1 to TRBJ2-7; D is unclear. Germline CDR1 reads SGHRS; CDR2 reads YFSETQ. Trimming removed 1 base from V and 2 bases from J, with 13 bases in between. CDR3 length equals 15 residues. The CDR3: CASSLYPDITYEQYF. CDR3 in DNA: TGCGCCAGCAGCTTGTACCCAGATATAACCTACGAGCAGTACTTC.

This rearrangement joins TRBV30 to TRBJ1-6; D gene uncertain. CDR3 length equals 16 residues. CDR1 and CDR2 (germline): GTSNPN, SVGIG (reference sequence). Trimming stripped 5 bases from V and 4 bases from J, with 18 bases between. The CDR3 nucleotides are TGTGCCTGGGGTCGAAACTCGTTAAGTTATAATTCACCCCTCCACTTT. This translates into CAWGRNSLSYNSPLHF.

This chain connects TRBV7-3 to TRBJ1-1; 9 bases are a match to TRBD1. CDR1 and CDR2 from the germline V gene are SGHTA and FQGTGA. V trimming: 5 bases; J trimming: 2 bases; junction bases outside the gene matches: 3. The CDR3 covers 14 residues. CDR3 residues: CASSRGQGNTEAFF. CDR3 coding DNA: TGTGCCAGCAGCAGGGGACAGGGAAACACTGAAGCTTTCTTT.

This clone was detected only once. The chain joins TRBV7-9 to TRBJ2-7, with TRBD1 as a possible D gene (5 bases). The CDR3 covers 11 residues. From germline, CDR1 is SEHNR and CDR2 FQNEAQ (reference sequence). Between the trimmed V and J ends, which lost 9 bases and 2 bases, there was a span of 8 bases. The CDR3 region is CASQGPYEQYF. CDR3 sequence (DNA): TGTGCCAGTCAGGGTCCCTACGAGCAGTACTTC.

This chain joins TRBV29-1 and TRBJ2-3; D tentatively fits TRBD1 or TRBD2 (5 bases each). The CDR3 covers 13 residues. The ends were cut back, 4 bases at V and 2 bases at J, with 10 bases in the middle. The V gene's germline CDR1 is SQVTM and CDR2 ANQGSEA. Here the CDR3 reads CSVVGEPTDTQYF. The CDR3 nucleotides are TGCAGCGTTGTGGGGGAACCCACAGATACGCAGTATTTT.

Turning to this clone: At one end, the junction sequence differs from germline, possibly due to a read error. This sequence joins TRBV6-6 and TRBJ1-1, with D unclear. CDR1 and CDR2 (germline): MNHNY, SVGAGI (reference sequence). The CDR3 extends over 15 amino acids. The CDR3 protein is CASSHSRHQVTEAFF. CDR3 sequence (DNA): TGTGCCAGCAGTCACTCGAGACATCAGGTCACTGAAGCTTTCTTT.

The chain recombines TRBV19 with TRBJ1-5, with 8 nucleotides matching TRBD1. This CDR3 has 17 amino acids. With 5 bases clipped from V and 0 bases from J, the junction kept 9 bases outside the gene matches. Per germline, CDR1 LNHDA and CDR2 SQIVND (reference sequence). The CDR3: CASSPGTGSNSNQPQHF. The CDR3 DNA is TGTGCCAGTAGTCCGGGGACAGGATCGAATAGCAATCAGCCCCAGCATTTT.

The chain links TRBV5-8 to TRBJ1-1; no reliable D call. The CDR3 extends over 13 amino acids. Looked up from germline, CDR1 is SGHTS and CDR2 is YDEGEE. V was shortened by 4 bases and J by 1 base, with 8 bases between the two germline ends. For the CDR3, the DNA is TGTGCCAGCAGCCCCCGCGGGAACACTGAAGCTTTCTTT. Protein product: CASSPRGNTEAFF.

This chain connects TRBV25-1 to TRBJ2-2, with D maybe TRBD1 (6 bases). The CDR3 totals 14 residues. The V end was cut by 6 bases, the J end by 4 bases, with 12 bases between. Germline loops: CDR1 MGHDK, CDR2 SYGVNS. CDR3 in DNA: TGTGCCAGCAGACAGGGTTTGTCCACCGGGGAGCTGTTTTTT. Protein product: CASRQGLSTGELFF.